A selection of T cell receptor beta chains follows, all from one sample in a study of T cell responses to AZD1222 COVID-19 vaccine. TCRdb's table, derived via immunoSEQ multiplex PCR, lists solely in-frame clones and lacks some. The repertoire holds approximately 100,000 clones, with over 70% as singletons. This specimen consisted of peripheral blood, obtained on day 0 of AZD1222 vaccination. These receptors were collected from an adult in good health. CDR3s include the opening cysteine and the closing phenylalanine or tryptophan. Each record gives: D gene, V gene, J gene, clone size, CDR3 protein, CDR3 DNA. D genes are given only for firm matches. Size tells how often a clone was seen (once, few, many) or the class of an expanded clone, and some rows leave it out.

D gene: -
V gene: TRBV19
J gene: TRBJ2-2
clone size: -
CDR3 protein: CASSPGRVGELFF
CDR3 DNA: TGTGCCAGCTCCCCCGGGCGTGTCGGGGAGCTGTTTTTT

D gene: -
V gene: TRBV28
J gene: TRBJ1-1
clone size: once
CDR3 protein: CASSSAPRAFF
CDR3 DNA: TGTGCCAGCAGTTCCGCCCCTCGGGCTTTCTTT

D gene: -
V gene: TRBV3-1/TRBV3-2
J gene: TRBJ1-4
clone size: -
CDR3 protein: CASSQNRAGTSEKLFF
CDR3 DNA: TGTGCCAGCAGCCAGAATAGGGCAGGGACTAGTGAAAAACTGTTTTTT

D gene: -
V gene: TRBV19
J gene: TRBJ2-6
clone size: -
CDR3 protein: CASSIGVTGANVLTF
CDR3 DNA: TGTGCCAGTAGTATCGGAGTTACTGGGGCCAACGTCCTGACTTTC

D gene: TRBD1
V gene: TRBV7-2
J gene: TRBJ1-2
clone size: -
CDR3 protein: CASSRRTGGNDGYTF
CDR3 DNA: TGTGCCAGCAGCCGGCGGACAGGGGGCAACGATGGCTACACCTTC

D gene: TRBD1
V gene: TRBV12-3/TRBV12-4
J gene: TRBJ1-2
clone size: -
CDR3 protein: CASTQTGQGYTF
CDR3 DNA: TGTGCCAGCACCCAGACAGGGCAGGGCTACACCTTC

D gene: -
V gene: TRBV10-3
J gene: TRBJ2-7
clone size: -
CDR3 protein: CAISGRDTYEQYF
CDR3 DNA: TGTGCCATCAGTGGCAGGGACACCTACGAGCAGTACTTC

D gene: TRBD2
V gene: TRBV4-3
J gene: TRBJ2-5
clone size: -
CDR3 protein: CASSQSPSGSSQTQYF
CDR3 DNA: TGCGCCAGCAGCCAATCTCCTAGCGGGAGTTCGCAGACCCAGTACTTC

D gene: -
V gene: TRBV7-2
J gene: TRBJ1-5
clone size: -
CDR3 protein: CASSSGVAFNQPQHF
CDR3 DNA: TGTGCCAGCAGCTCCGGAGTCGCTTTCAATCAGCCCCAGCATTTT

D gene: -
V gene: TRBV11-3
J gene: TRBJ1-1
clone size: once
CDR3 protein: CASSLGDSTEAFF
CDR3 DNA: TGTGCCAGCAGCTTAGGCGACAGCACTGAAGCTTTCTTT

D gene: -
V gene: TRBV10-3
J gene: TRBJ1-1
clone size: -
CDR3 protein: CAISESELWGGEAFF
CDR3 DNA: TGTGCCATCAGTGAGTCTGAATTATGGGGAGGTGAAGCTTTCTTT

D gene: -
V gene: TRBV10-2
J gene: TRBJ1-6
clone size: -
CDR3 protein: CASNKDGNSPLHF
CDR3 DNA: TGCGCCAGCAATAAGGACGGCAATTCACCCCTCCACTTT

D gene: -
V gene: TRBV5-1
J gene: TRBJ1-1
clone size: -
CDR3 protein: CASSLWENTEAFF
CDR3 DNA: TGCGCCAGCAGCCTGTGGGAGAACACTGAAGCTTTCTTT

D gene: TRBD2
V gene: TRBV10-1
J gene: TRBJ2-1
clone size: -
CDR3 protein: CASSQLAGGNEQFF
CDR3 DNA: TGCGCCAGCAGTCAGCTAGCGGGAGGGAATGAGCAGTTCTTC

D gene: TRBD1
V gene: TRBV6-5
J gene: TRBJ2-7
clone size: -
CDR3 protein: CASRPTGGTYEQYF
CDR3 DNA: TGTGCCAGCAGGCCTACAGGGGGGACCTACGAGCAGTACTTC

D gene: -
V gene: TRBV28
J gene: TRBJ2-2
clone size: -
CDR3 protein: CASTSGASGTGELFF
CDR3 DNA: TGTGCCAGCACCTCGGGGGCTAGCGGTACCGGGGAGCTGTTTTTT

D gene: TRBD1
V gene: TRBV28
J gene: TRBJ1-2
clone size: -
CDR3 protein: CASSSPGGQGVGYTF
CDR3 DNA: TGTGCCAGCAGCTCTCCAGGGGGGCAGGGAGTTGGCTACACCTTC